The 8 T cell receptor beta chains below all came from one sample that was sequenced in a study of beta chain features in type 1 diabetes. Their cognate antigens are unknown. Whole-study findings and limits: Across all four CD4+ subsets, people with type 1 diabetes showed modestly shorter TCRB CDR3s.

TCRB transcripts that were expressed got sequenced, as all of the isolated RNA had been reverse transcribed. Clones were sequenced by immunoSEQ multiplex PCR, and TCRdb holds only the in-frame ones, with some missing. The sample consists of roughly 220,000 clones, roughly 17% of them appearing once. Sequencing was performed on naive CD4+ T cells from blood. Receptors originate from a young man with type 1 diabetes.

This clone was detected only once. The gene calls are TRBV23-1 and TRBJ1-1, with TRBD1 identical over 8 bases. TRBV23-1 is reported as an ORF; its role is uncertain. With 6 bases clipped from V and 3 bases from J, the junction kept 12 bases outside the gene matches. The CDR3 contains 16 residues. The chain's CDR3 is CASRLFKGTGDTEAFF. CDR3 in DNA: TGCGCCAGCAGATTGTTTAAGGGGACAGGAGACACTGAAGCTTTCTTT.

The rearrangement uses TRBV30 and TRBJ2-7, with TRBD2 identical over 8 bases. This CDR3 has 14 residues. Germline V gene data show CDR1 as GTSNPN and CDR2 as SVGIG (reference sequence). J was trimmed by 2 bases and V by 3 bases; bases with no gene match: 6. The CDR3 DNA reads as TGTGCCTGGAGCCGTACTAGCGGCCCCTACGAGCAGTACTTC. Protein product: CAWSRTSGPYEQYF.

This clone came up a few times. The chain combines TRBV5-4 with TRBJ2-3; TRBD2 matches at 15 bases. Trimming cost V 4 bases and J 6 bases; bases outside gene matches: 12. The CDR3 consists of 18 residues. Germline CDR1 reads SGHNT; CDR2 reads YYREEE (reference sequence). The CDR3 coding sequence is TGTGCCAGCAGCCGCACAGGATCCGGGACTAGCGGGAGGGATACGCAGTATTTT. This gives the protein CASSRTGSGTSGRDTQYF.

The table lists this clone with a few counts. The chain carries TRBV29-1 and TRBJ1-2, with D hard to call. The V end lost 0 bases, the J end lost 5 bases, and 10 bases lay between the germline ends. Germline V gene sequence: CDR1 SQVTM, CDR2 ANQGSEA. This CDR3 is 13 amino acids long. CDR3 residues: CSVEEGNRYGYTF. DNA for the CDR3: TGCAGCGTTGAAGAGGGGAATCGGTATGGCTACACCTTC. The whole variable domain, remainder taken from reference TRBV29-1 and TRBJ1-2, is SAVISQKPSRDICQRGTSLTIQCQVDSQVTMMFWYRQQPGQSLTLIATANQGSEATYESGFVIDKFPISRPNLTFSTLTVSNMSPEDSSIYLCSVEEGNRYGYTFGSGTRLTVV.

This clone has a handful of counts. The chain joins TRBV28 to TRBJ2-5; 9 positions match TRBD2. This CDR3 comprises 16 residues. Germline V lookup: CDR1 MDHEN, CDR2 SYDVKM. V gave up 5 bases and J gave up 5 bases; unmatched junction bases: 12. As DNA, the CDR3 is TGTGCCAGCAGTCCCGGTTCACTAGCGGGCCACGAGACCCAGTACTTC. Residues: CASSPGSLAGHETQYF. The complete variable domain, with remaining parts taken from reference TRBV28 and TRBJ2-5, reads DVKVTQSSRYLVKRTGEKVFLECVQDMDHENMFWYRQDPGLGLRLIYFSYDVKMKEKGDIPEGYSVSREKKERFSLILESASTNQTSMYLCASSPGSLAGHETQYFGPGTRLLVL.

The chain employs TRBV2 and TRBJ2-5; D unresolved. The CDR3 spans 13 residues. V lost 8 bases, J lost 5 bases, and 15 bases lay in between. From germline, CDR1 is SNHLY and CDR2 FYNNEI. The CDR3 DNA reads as TGTGCCAGCTCTCGGACGTTCGGCGAGACCCAGTACTTC. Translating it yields CASSRTFGETQYF.

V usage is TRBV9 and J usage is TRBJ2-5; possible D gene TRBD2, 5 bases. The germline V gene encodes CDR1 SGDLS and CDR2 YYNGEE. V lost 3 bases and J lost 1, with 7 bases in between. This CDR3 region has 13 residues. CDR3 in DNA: TGTGCCAGCAGCGCGGGGAGCCAAGAGACCCAGTACTTC. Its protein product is CASSAGSQETQYF.

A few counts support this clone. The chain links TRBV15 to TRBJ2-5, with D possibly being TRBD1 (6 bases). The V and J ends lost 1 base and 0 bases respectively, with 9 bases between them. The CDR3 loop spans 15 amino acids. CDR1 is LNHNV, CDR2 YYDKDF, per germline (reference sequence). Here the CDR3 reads CATSRVPGDQETQYF. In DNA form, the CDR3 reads TGTGCCACCAGCAGAGTCCCAGGGGACCAAGAGACCCAGTACTTC.